A selection of T cell receptor beta chains follows, all from one sample in a study of PD-L1 blockade in urothelial cancer. Repertoires were generated with immunoSEQ multiplex PCR, while TCRdb's copy carries only in-frame clones and drops some. This table has approximately 46,000 clones, 87% appearing once. The starting material was PBMCs, obtained around atezolizumab (anti-PD-L1) treatment. All receptors come from a man aged 60 to 75 with urothelial cancer. CDR3s include the opening cysteine and the closing phenylalanine or tryptophan. The D gene is left open where the match is weak. Clone sizes are given selectively: once, few, many, or a class where the clone is expanded.

v_call: TRBV6-5; d_call: -; j_call: TRBJ1-3; clone_size: -; cdr3_nt: TGTGCCAGCAGTTACGGGGGCGGCTACTCTGGAAACACCATATATTTT; cdr3_aa: CASSYGGGYSGNTIYF
v_call: TRBV5-1; d_call: -; j_call: TRBJ2-2; clone_size: -; cdr3_nt: TGCGCCAGCAGCTTTGAAGCATTCACCGGGGAGCTGTTTTTT; cdr3_aa: CASSFEAFTGELFF
v_call: TRBV7-6; d_call: TRBD2; j_call: TRBJ2-2; clone_size: -; cdr3_nt: TGTGCCAGCGAGAGCGGGGGGCTAAACACCGGGGAGCTGTTTTTT; cdr3_aa: CASESGGLNTGELFF
v_call: TRBV2; d_call: -; j_call: TRBJ2-1; clone_size: -; cdr3_nt: TGTGCCAGCAGTTGGGGGCAGGCTGGGGGTGAGCAGTTCTTC; cdr3_aa: CASSWGQAGGEQFF
v_call: TRBV4-1; d_call: TRBD1; j_call: TRBJ1-3; clone_size: few; cdr3_nt: TGCGCCAGCAGCCAGACGGACAGGGGGCCTGGAAACACCATATATTTT; cdr3_aa: CASSQTDRGPGNTIYF
v_call: TRBV9; d_call: -; j_call: TRBJ2-2; clone_size: -; cdr3_nt: TGTGCCAGCAGCGAATCCGCGGTGGGTTTGAACACCGGGGAGCTGTTTTTT; cdr3_aa: CASSESAVGLNTGELFF
v_call: TRBV29-1; d_call: TRBD1; j_call: TRBJ1-2; clone_size: -; cdr3_nt: TGCAGCGCCTCTCAGTCAGGGGGCGCCTTTGGCTACACCTTC; cdr3_aa: CSASQSGGAFGYTF
v_call: TRBV19; d_call: -; j_call: TRBJ2-7; clone_size: -; cdr3_nt: TGTGCCAGTAGTATGGGGGGCGGGGGCGCAGTCTACGAGCAGTACTTC; cdr3_aa: CASSMGGGGAVYEQYF
v_call: TRBV6-5; d_call: -; j_call: TRBJ2-3; clone_size: -; cdr3_nt: TGTGCCAGCAGTTACCGGGTCAGCACAGATACGCAGTATTTT; cdr3_aa: CASSYRVSTDTQYF
v_call: TRBV14; d_call: TRBD2; j_call: TRBJ2-7; clone_size: -; cdr3_nt: TGTGCCAGCAGGGATGGGACTAGCGTCCACTACGAGCAGTACTTC; cdr3_aa: CASRDGTSVHYEQYF
v_call: TRBV30; d_call: -; j_call: TRBJ2-6; clone_size: -; cdr3_nt: TGTGCCTGGAGTCGGAGGGGGGCCAACGTCCTGACTTTC; cdr3_aa: CAWSRRGANVLTF
v_call: TRBV4-2; d_call: -; j_call: TRBJ1-3; clone_size: -; cdr3_nt: TGTGCCAGCAGCCAACGGACGCAGGGCTACTCTGGAAACACCATATATTTT; cdr3_aa: CASSQRTQGYSGNTIYF
v_call: TRBV7-6; d_call: TRBD1; j_call: TRBJ2-7; clone_size: once; cdr3_nt: TGTGCCAGCAGCTTAGGACAGGGGCAGTCCTACGAGCAGTACTTC; cdr3_aa: CASSLGQGQSYEQYF
v_call: TRBV7-2; d_call: -; j_call: TRBJ2-7; clone_size: few; cdr3_nt: TGTGCCAGCAGCTTAAATCCCAGGGGCGAGCAGTACTTC; cdr3_aa: CASSLNPRGEQYF
v_call: TRBV30; d_call: TRBD1; j_call: TRBJ2-5; clone_size: -; cdr3_nt: TGTGCCTGGAGTCCCCGGACAGGGGAAGAGACCCAGTACTTC; cdr3_aa: CAWSPRTGEETQYF
v_call: TRBV30; d_call: -; j_call: TRBJ1-1; clone_size: -; cdr3_nt: TGTGCCTGGGAAGGGAATACAGGGAACACTGAAGCTTTCTTT; cdr3_aa: CAWEGNTGNTEAFF
v_call: TRBV13; d_call: TRBD2; j_call: TRBJ2-7; clone_size: -; cdr3_nt: TGTGCCAGCAGCTTAGCCGGGGGGGCCTACGAGCAGTACTTC; cdr3_aa: CASSLAGGAYEQYF
v_call: TRBV4-1; d_call: -; j_call: TRBJ1-1; clone_size: -; cdr3_nt: TGCGCCAGCACCGGACAGTTAAACACTGAAGCTTTCTTT; cdr3_aa: CASTGQLNTEAFF
v_call: TRBV6-6; d_call: TRBD1; j_call: TRBJ1-2; clone_size: -; cdr3_nt: TGTGCCAGCAGTCGGGACAGGGGGACCTATGGCTACACCTTC; cdr3_aa: CASSRDRGTYGYTF
v_call: TRBV27; d_call: -; j_call: TRBJ1-1; clone_size: few; cdr3_nt: TGTGCCAGCAGTTTAGGACAAGACATGAACACTGAAGCTTTCTTT; cdr3_aa: CASSLGQDMNTEAFF
v_call: TRBV30; d_call: TRBD2; j_call: TRBJ2-5; clone_size: -; cdr3_nt: TGTGCCTGGAGTCTTAGCGGGGGGGTAAGAGGGACCCAGTACTTC; cdr3_aa: CAWSLSGGVRGTQYF
v_call: TRBV5-1; d_call: TRBD2; j_call: TRBJ2-5; clone_size: -; cdr3_nt: TGCGCCAGCAGCCGAAGCGGGGTGGGGACCCAGTACTTC; cdr3_aa: CASSRSGVGTQYF
v_call: TRBV29-1; d_call: TRBD2; j_call: TRBJ2-1; clone_size: -; cdr3_nt: TGCAGCGCTGGAACGGGACTAGAATACAATGAGCAGTTCTTC; cdr3_aa: CSAGTGLEYNEQFF
v_call: TRBV6-1; d_call: -; j_call: TRBJ2-3; clone_size: -; cdr3_nt: TGTGCCAGCAGTGAAATTTGGACAAGCACAAATACGCAGTATTTT; cdr3_aa: CASSEIWTSTNTQYF
v_call: TRBV9; d_call: -; j_call: TRBJ1-1; clone_size: -; cdr3_nt: TGTGCCAGCAGCGTAGCCTCCTCGGGGGGTATGAACACTGAAGCTTTCTTT; cdr3_aa: CASSVASSGGMNTEAFF
v_call: TRBV7-8; d_call: TRBD1; j_call: TRBJ1-6; clone_size: -; cdr3_nt: TGTGCCAGCAGCACCCCGACAGGGCGAAATTCACCCCTCCACTTT; cdr3_aa: CASSTPTGRNSPLHF
v_call: TRBV27; d_call: TRBD1; j_call: TRBJ1-2; clone_size: -; cdr3_nt: TGTGCCAGCAGGGAACAGGGGGCGGGTGGCTACACCTTC; cdr3_aa: CASREQGAGGYTF
v_call: TRBV5-1; d_call: TRBD2; j_call: TRBJ2-3; clone_size: -; cdr3_nt: TGCGCCAGCACCCCAGCGGGGGGGGAGGTAGATACGCAGTATTTT; cdr3_aa: CASTPAGGEVDTQYF
v_call: TRBV7-8; d_call: TRBD1; j_call: TRBJ1-5; clone_size: -; cdr3_nt: TGTGCCAGCAGCTCCGGCAATCAGGGGGCCAGCAATCAGCCCCAGCATTTT; cdr3_aa: CASSSGNQGASNQPQHF
v_call: TRBV19; d_call: TRBD1; j_call: TRBJ2-5; clone_size: -; cdr3_nt: TGTGCCAGTAGTATTGCCGACAGGGGAGGAGAGACCCAGTACTTC; cdr3_aa: CASSIADRGGETQYF
v_call: TRBV11-2; d_call: TRBD1; j_call: TRBJ2-3; clone_size: -; cdr3_nt: TGTGCCAGCAGCTACGACAGGGTGGTTGGGTCAGATACGCAGTATTTT; cdr3_aa: CASSYDRVVGSDTQYF
v_call: TRBV9; d_call: TRBD2; j_call: TRBJ2-1; clone_size: -; cdr3_nt: TGTGCCAGCAGCGTAGAGGCTAGCGGGGGGGGATACAATGAGCAGTTCTTC; cdr3_aa: CASSVEASGGGYNEQFF